Listed below are T cell receptor beta chains from one sample, sequenced in a study of control samples from healthy donors and cancer patients. The table came from immunoSEQ multiplex PCR; TCRdb's copy has only in-frame clones and leaves some out. Of 70,000 to 90,000 clones listed, around 94% are singletons. Sample: blood. Receptors were obtained from a woman aged 18-29 years in good health. CDR3s include the opening cysteine and the closing phenylalanine or tryptophan. Each record gives: D gene, J gene, V gene, clone size, CDR3 protein, CDR3 DNA. D genes are given only for firm matches. Expanded clones get a size class; other rows say once, few or many, or leave the size out.

>.|TRBJ2-1|TRBV15|.
CATSRDRNTYNEQFF
TGTGCCACCAGCAGAGACAGGAACACCTACAATGAGCAGTTCTTC
>TRBD2|TRBJ2-1|TRBV7-3|.
CASSLIRGGGEQFF
TGTGCCAGCAGCTTAATCCGGGGGGGCGGAGAGCAGTTCTTC
>.|TRBJ2-7|TRBV6-2/TRBV6-3|.
CASSSVYRVAYEQYF
TGTGCCAGCAGTTCTGTCTACAGGGTGGCCTACGAGCAGTACTTC
>.|TRBJ2-4|TRBV12-1|.
CASRLPGTLLGVREAKNIQYF
TGTGCCAGCAGACTCCCCGGGACTCTTCTCGGGGTACGGGAGGCCAAAAACATTCAGTACTTC
>.|TRBJ2-3|TRBV24-1|.
CAPREDTQYF
TGTGCCCCCCGAGAGGATACGCAGTATTTT
>.|TRBJ2-7|TRBV3-1/TRBV3-2|.
CASSQGQSSYEQYF
TGTGCCAGCAGCCAAGGACAGAGCTCCTACGAGCAGTACTTC
>TRBD1|TRBJ1-1|TRBV6-2/TRBV6-3|.
CASSYGGQGNTEAFF
TGTGCCAGCAGTTATGGGGGACAGGGGAACACTGAAGCTTTCTTT
>.|TRBJ2-7|TRBV6-2/TRBV6-3|.
CASSRHANYEQYF
TGTGCCAGCAGTCGCCATGCAAACTACGAGCAGTACTTC
>.|TRBJ1-5|TRBV7-6|.
CASSRGGDNQPQHF
TGTGCCAGCAGCCGGGGAGGGGACAATCAGCCCCAGCATTTT
>.|TRBJ1-3|TRBV2|.
CASSEREGLYGNTIYF
TGTGCCAGCAGTGAAAGGGAAGGGCTCTATGGAAACACCATATATTTT
>TRBD2|TRBJ2-7|TRBV25-1|.
CASSESPSGRSYEQYF
TGTGCCAGCAGTGAATCCCCTAGCGGGAGGTCCTACGAGCAGTACTTC
>TRBD1|TRBJ2-7|TRBV28|.
CASSLTGAGHEQYF
TGTGCCAGCAGCCTAACAGGGGCGGGTCACGAGCAGTACTTC
>.|TRBJ2-3|TRBV9|.
CASSPSSLGAPDTQYF
TGTGCCAGCAGCCCCTCGTCCCTAGGGGCCCCAGATACGCAGTATTTT
>.|TRBJ2-1|TRBV9|.
CASSSLSFSYNEQFF
TGTGCCAGCAGCTCTTTATCCTTCTCCTACAATGAGCAGTTCTTC
>.|TRBJ2-3|TRBV7-2|.
CASTLPTDTQYF
TGTGCCAGCACCTTACCCACAGATACGCAGTATTTT
>TRBD1|TRBJ1-1|TRBV4-3|.
CASSQDRAETEAFF
TGCGCCAGCAGCCAGGACAGGGCTGAGACTGAAGCTTTCTTT
>.|TRBJ2-7|TRBV11-3|.
CASSPGGSPYEQYF
TGTGCCAGCAGCCCCGGAGGAAGCCCCTACGAGCAGTACTTC
>TRBD2|TRBJ2-3|TRBV11-1|.
CASRAGRLARHTQYF
TGTGCCAGCAGAGCTGGGAGACTAGCGCGACATACGCAGTATTTT
>.|TRBJ2-7|TRBV5-1|.
CASSADISYEQYF
TGCGCCAGCAGCGCGGACATATCCTACGAGCAGTACTTC
>TRBD1|TRBJ1-4|TRBV19|once
CASKGTGLFF
TGTGCCAGTAAAGGGACAGGGCTGTTTTTT
>.|TRBJ1-1|TRBV11-1|.
CASSLAGRSEAFF
TGTGCCAGCAGCTTAGCGGGGCGCTCTGAAGCTTTCTTT
>.|TRBJ1-2|TRBV6-6|.
CASSYSKGNYGYTF
TGTGCCAGCAGTTACTCTAAGGGAAACTATGGCTACACCTTC
>.|TRBJ1-4|TRBV4-3|once
CASSQDIGTVGGSRTEKLFF
TGCGCCAGCAGCCAAGATATTGGGACTGTCGGGGGTAGTAGGACTGAAAAACTGTTTTTT
>.|TRBJ1-4|TRBV7-2|.
CASSLDPLKLFF
TGTGCCAGCAGCTTAGATCCCTTAAAACTGTTTTTT
>TRBD2|TRBJ2-1|TRBV5-1|.
CASSLGPTSGSYNEQFF
TGCGCCAGCAGCTTGGGGCCGACTAGCGGGTCCTACAATGAGCAGTTCTTC
>TRBD1|TRBJ2-7|TRBV24-1|.
CATSDVGQGGEQYF
TGTGCCACCAGTGACGTAGGACAGGGGGGCGAGCAGTACTTC
>.|TRBJ1-5|TRBV27|once
CASSTDGTNQPQHF
TGTGCCAGCAGTACAGACGGCACCAATCAGCCCCAGCATTTT
>TRBD2|TRBJ2-7|TRBV27|.
CASSLSRTGGYEQYF
TGTGCCAGCAGTTTAAGTCGAACGGGAGGGTACGAGCAGTACTTC
>TRBD2|TRBJ2-1|TRBV20-1|.
CSASALAGGHSYNEQFF
TGCAGTGCTAGTGCGCTAGCGGGAGGCCACTCCTACAATGAGCAGTTCTTC
>.|TRBJ1-1|TRBV7-3|.
CASSLSSNTEAFF
TGTGCCAGCAGCTTATCAAGTAACACTGAAGCTTTCTTT
>.|TRBJ1-6|TRBV9|few
CASSAKAGQNNSPLHF
TGTGCCAGCAGCGCCAAAGCGGGACAAAATAATTCACCCCTCCACTTT
>.|TRBJ2-7|TRBV20-1|.
CSAYERNEQYF
TGCAGTGCTTACGAGAGAAACGAGCAGTACTTC
>TRBD2|TRBJ2-3|TRBV5-1|.
CASSVGTSGRADTQYF
TGCGCCAGCAGCGTAGGGACTAGCGGGAGAGCAGATACGCAGTATTTT
>.|TRBJ1-1|TRBV6-5|.
CASSLGRLNTEAFF
TGTGCCAGCAGCTTGGGACGGTTGAACACTGAAGCTTTCTTT
>.|TRBJ1-5|TRBV20-1|few
CSASFPPSNQPQHF
TGCAGTGCTAGTTTCCCCCCTAGCAATCAGCCCCAGCATTTT
>TRBD1|TRBJ2-7|TRBV7-6|.
CASSLGNTGGVYEQYF
TGTGCCAGCAGCTTGGGAAATACAGGGGGCGTCTACGAGCAGTACTTC
>.|TRBJ2-7|TRBV4-3|.
CASSQDYGDIFGQYF
TGCGCCAGCAGCCAAGATTATGGGGATATATTCGGGCAGTACTTC
>.|TRBJ1-2|TRBV12-3/TRBV12-4|.
CASNALGGDGYTF
TGTGCCAGCAACGCTTTGGGGGGGGATGGCTACACCTTC
>.|TRBJ1-5|TRBV15|.
CATSRDPDQPQHF
TGTGCCACCAGCAGAGATCCCGATCAGCCCCAGCATTTT
>.|TRBJ1-2|TRBV6-2/TRBV6-3|.
CASSDGTNYGYTF
TGTGCCAGCAGCGACGGTACTAACTATGGCTACACCTTC
>TRBD1|TRBJ1-2|TRBV6-5|.
CASSFTGTGGVYGYTF
TGTGCCAGCAGTTTCACCGGGACAGGGGGTGTTTATGGCTACACCTTC
>.|TRBJ2-1|TRBV7-2|.
CASSFTVFDEQFF
TGTGCCAGCAGCTTCACAGTCTTTGATGAGCAGTTCTTC